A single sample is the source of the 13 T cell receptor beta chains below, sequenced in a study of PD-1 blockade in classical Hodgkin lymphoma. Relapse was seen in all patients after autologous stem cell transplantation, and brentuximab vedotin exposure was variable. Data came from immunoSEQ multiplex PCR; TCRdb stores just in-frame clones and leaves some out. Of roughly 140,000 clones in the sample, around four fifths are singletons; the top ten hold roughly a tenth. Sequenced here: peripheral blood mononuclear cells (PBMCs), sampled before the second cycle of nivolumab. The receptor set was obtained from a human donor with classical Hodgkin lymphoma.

The CDR3 DNA sequence: TGTGCCAGCAGCTCCGTCGGGGGAATGAGGCCTGGAAACACCATATATTTT. Amino acid sequence: CASSSVGGMRPGNTIYF. The genes are TRBV11-2 and TRBJ1-3; possible D gene TRBD1, 5 bases. In germline, CDR1 is SGHAT, CDR2 FQNNGV. This CDR3 comprises 17 residues. V dropped 4 bases and J dropped 2 bases, with 18 bases sitting between them.

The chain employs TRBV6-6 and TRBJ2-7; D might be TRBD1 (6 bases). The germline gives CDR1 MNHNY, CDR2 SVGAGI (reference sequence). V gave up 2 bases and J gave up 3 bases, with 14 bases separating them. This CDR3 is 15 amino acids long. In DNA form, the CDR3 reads TGTGCCAGCAGTTACGGCAGGGGTCGTTTCTACGAGCAGTACTTC. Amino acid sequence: CASSYGRGRFYEQYF.

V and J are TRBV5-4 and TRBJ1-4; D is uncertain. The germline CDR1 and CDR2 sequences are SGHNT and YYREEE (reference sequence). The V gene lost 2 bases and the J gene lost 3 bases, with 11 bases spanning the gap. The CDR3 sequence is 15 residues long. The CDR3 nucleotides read TGTGCCAGCAGCTTCGGTCGGAGCCCTAATGAAAAACTGTTTTTT. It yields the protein CASSFGRSPNEKLFF.

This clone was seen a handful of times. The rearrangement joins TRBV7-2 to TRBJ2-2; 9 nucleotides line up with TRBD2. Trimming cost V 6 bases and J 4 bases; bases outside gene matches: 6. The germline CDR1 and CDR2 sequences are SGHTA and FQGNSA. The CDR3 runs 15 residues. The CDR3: CASSELAGFTGELFF. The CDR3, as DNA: TGTGCCAGCAGTGAGCTAGCGGGGTTCACCGGGGAGCTGTTTTTT.

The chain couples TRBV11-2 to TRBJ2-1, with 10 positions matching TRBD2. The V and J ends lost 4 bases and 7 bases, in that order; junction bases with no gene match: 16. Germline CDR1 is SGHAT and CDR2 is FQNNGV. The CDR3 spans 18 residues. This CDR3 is CASSSPRLSSGRANEQFF. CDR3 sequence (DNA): TGTGCCAGCAGCTCTCCTAGACTAAGCAGCGGGAGGGCTAATGAGCAGTTCTTC.

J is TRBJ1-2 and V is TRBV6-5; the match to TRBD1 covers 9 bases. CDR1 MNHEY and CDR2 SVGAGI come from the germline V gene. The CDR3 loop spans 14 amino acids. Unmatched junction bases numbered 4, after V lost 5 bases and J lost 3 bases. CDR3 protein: CASSPDRGDYGYTF. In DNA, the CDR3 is TGTGCCAGCAGTCCGGACAGGGGAGACTATGGCTACACCTTC.

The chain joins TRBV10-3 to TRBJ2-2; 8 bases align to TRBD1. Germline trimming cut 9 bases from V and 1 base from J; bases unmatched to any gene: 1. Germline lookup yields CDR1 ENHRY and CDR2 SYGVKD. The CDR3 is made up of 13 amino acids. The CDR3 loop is CAIDRGNTGELFF. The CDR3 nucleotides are TGTGCCATTGACAGGGGGAACACCGGGGAGCTGTTTTTT.

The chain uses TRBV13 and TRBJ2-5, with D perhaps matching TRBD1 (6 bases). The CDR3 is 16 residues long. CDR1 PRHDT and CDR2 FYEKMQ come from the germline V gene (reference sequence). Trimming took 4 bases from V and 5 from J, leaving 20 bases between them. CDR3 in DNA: TGTGCCAGCAGCTGGGGGCGCTCCTGGGGTCGGGAGACCCAGTACTTC. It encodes CASSWGRSWGRETQYF.

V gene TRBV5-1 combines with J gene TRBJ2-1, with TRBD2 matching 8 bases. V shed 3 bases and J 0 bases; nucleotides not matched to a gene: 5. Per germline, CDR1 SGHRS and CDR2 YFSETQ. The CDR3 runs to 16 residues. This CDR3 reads CASSSRTSGSYNEQFF. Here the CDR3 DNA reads TGCGCCAGCAGCTCGAGAACTAGCGGCTCCTACAATGAGCAGTTCTTC.

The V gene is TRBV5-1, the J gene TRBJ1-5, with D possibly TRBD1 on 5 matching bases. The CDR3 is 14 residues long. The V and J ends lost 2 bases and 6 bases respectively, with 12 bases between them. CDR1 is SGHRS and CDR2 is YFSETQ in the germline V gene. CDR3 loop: CASSFLGGVQPQHF. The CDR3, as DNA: TGCGCCAGCAGCTTCTTGGGGGGGGTTCAGCCCCAGCATTTT.

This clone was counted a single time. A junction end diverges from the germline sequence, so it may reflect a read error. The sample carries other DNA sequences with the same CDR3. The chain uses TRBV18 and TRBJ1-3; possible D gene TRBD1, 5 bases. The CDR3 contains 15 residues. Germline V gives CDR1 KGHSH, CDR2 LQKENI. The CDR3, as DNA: TGCGCCAGCTCACCTGACGGGGGCTCTGGAAACACCATATATTTT. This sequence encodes CASSPDGGSGNTIYF. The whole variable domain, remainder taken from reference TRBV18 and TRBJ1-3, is NAGVMQNPRHLVRRRGQEARLRCSPMKGHSHVYWYRQLPEEGLKFMVYLQKENIIDESGMPKERFSAEFPKEGPSILRIQQVVRGDSAAYFCASSPDGGSGNTIYFGEGSWLTVV.

CDR3 protein: CASSLLGQAGEKLFF. As DNA, the CDR3 is TGTGCCAGCAGCTTACTGGGACAGGCGGGTGAAAAACTGTTTTTT. The chain has TRBV7-9 and TRBJ1-4, with TRBD1 identical over 8 bases. The CDR3 spans 15 residues. The V and J ends lost 2 bases and 7 bases, in that order; junction bases with no gene match: 6. CDR1 and CDR2 (germline): SEHNR, FQNEAQ (reference sequence).

CDR3 sequence (DNA): TGTGCCAGCAGTTTTGCTTTATCGGGGGTCCAAGAGACCCAGTACTTC. It codes for CASSFALSGVQETQYF. The chain is built from TRBV27 and TRBJ2-5; the D gene is possibly TRBD2 (6 bases). Per the germline V gene, CDR1 is MNHEY and CDR2 is SMNVEV (reference sequence). The CDR3 totals 16 residues. V gave up 3 bases and J gave up 1 base, with 15 bases separating them.